Below are 20 T cell receptor beta chains sequenced from a single sample in a study of blood T cell repertoires in COVID-19. The method was immunoSEQ multiplex PCR; TCRdb's version includes in-frame clones alone and lacks a portion of them. The sample records roughly 280,000 clones, about nine tenths being singletons. Sequencing was carried out using peripheral blood. The origin of the receptors is a woman aged 45-65 years who had recovered from COVID-19.

This sequence joins TRBV5-1 and TRBJ2-4; 10 nucleotides line up with TRBD2. The V gene end was trimmed by 2 bases and the J gene end by 8 bases; junction bases not matched to a gene: 7. This CDR3 contains 15 residues. Germline values: CDR1 SGHRS, CDR2 YFSETQ. The chain's CDR3 is CASSLFGLAADIQYF. CDR3 DNA sequence: TGCGCCAGCAGCTTATTTGGACTAGCGGCAGACATTCAGTACTTC.

The chain is built from TRBV5-5 and TRBJ2-1; 10 bases line up with TRBD2. The CDR3 spans 15 residues. Germline CDR1 and CDR2: SGHKS and YYEKEE (reference sequence). V trimming: 4 bases; J trimming: 15 bases; junction bases outside the gene matches: 16. The DNA of the CDR3 is TGTGCCAGCAGCCGGACCGGTCCCGTAGCGGGAGGCCCGTTCTTC. It specifies CASSRTGPVAGGPFF.

CDR3 loop: CASSEIQGKWGYTF. Here the CDR3 DNA reads TGTGCCAGCAGTGAGATTCAGGGGAAGTGGGGCTACACCTTC. V is TRBV6-6 and J is TRBJ1-2; D might be TRBD1 (6 bases). The CDR3 spans 14 residues. Trimming pared 5 bases from V and 8 bases from J, leaving 18 bases between. Germline V gene sequence: CDR1 MNHNY, CDR2 SVGAGI (reference sequence).

The chain couples TRBV7-2 to TRBJ1-2; D is unresolved. Deletions cut 6 bases from V and 0 bases from J, with 14 bases between. The CDR3 covers 15 residues. The V gene's germline CDR1 is SGHTA and CDR2 FQGNSA. The CDR3 loop is CASSPMPQTNYGYTF. DNA of the CDR3: TGTGCCAGCAGTCCTATGCCTCAAACTAACTATGGCTACACCTTC.

The chain uses TRBV7-8 and TRBJ1-5, with 7 positions matching TRBD1. The junction had 7 bases not matched to a gene; V was cut back by 5 bases and J by 6 bases. The length of the CDR3 is 14 residues. Germline V gene sequence: CDR1 SGHVS, CDR2 FQNEAQ. The CDR3 is CASSDDRAGQPQHF. CDR3 coding DNA: TGTGCCAGCAGCGACGACAGGGCCGGTCAGCCCCAGCATTTT.

The V and J genes are TRBV6-2 or TRBV6-3 and TRBJ2-7, with 8 bases matching TRBD1. Germline V gene lookup returns CDR1 MNHEY and CDR2 SVGEGT. V was pared by 5 bases and J by 6 bases, with 3 bases of the junction left unmatched. The length of the CDR3 is 12 residues. The CDR3 here is CASSRQGFEQYF. CDR3 sequence (DNA): TGTGCCAGCAGTAGACAGGGGTTCGAGCAGTACTTC.

Only one count was recorded for this clone. V and J are TRBV10-3 and TRBJ1-1, with a weak D call TRBD1 (5 bases). V was cut by 7 bases and J by 4 bases, with 16 bases left in between. This CDR3 comprises 14 residues. The V gene's germline CDR1 is ENHRY and CDR2 SYGVKD. The CDR3 here is CAIKGPGRGTEAFF. The DNA for the CDR3 is TGTGCCATCAAAGGACCGGGGCGGGGCACTGAAGCTTTCTTT.

This clone was recorded a few times. The V gene is TRBV5-1, the J gene TRBJ2-1; 11 nucleotides match TRBD2. The CDR3 extends over 15 amino acids. Germline lookup yields CDR1 SGHRS and CDR2 YFSETQ. V was pared by 5 bases and J by 5 bases, with 6 bases of the junction left unmatched. Here the CDR3 DNA reads TGCGCCAGCAGTTATCGACTAGCGGGGAACAATGAGCAGTTCTTC. It yields the protein CASSYRLAGNNEQFF.

V usage is TRBV6-4 and J usage is TRBJ1-1; D is ambiguous. The V gene's germline CDR1 is MRHNA and CDR2 SNTAGT. The CDR3 spans 13 residues. The V gene lost 10 bases and the J gene lost 1 base, with 13 bases spanning the gap. CDR3 in DNA: TGTGCCAACCCGATGACGGGGAACACTGAAGCTTTCTTT. Protein sequence: CANPMTGNTEAFF.

This chain links TRBV7-9 with TRBJ2-1, with D tentatively TRBD1 (5 bases). CDR1 is SEHNR, CDR2 FQNEAQ, per germline (reference sequence). CDR3 length: 14 residues. V was cut by 1 base and J by 5 bases, with 9 bases left in between. The CDR3 DNA follows: TGTGCCAGCAGCTTAGGACAGCTTAACAATGAGCAGTTCTTC. Translated: CASSLGQLNNEQFF. Supplemented by reference TRBV7-9 and TRBJ2-1, the full variable domain reads DTGVSQNPRHKITKRGQNVTFRCDPISEHNRLYWYRQTLGQGPEFLTYFQNEAQLEKSRLLSDRFSAERPKGSFSTLEIQRTEQGDSAMYLCASSLGQLNNEQFFGPGTRLTVL.

Comments on this clone: The same CDR3 is also encoded by other DNA sequences in this sample. CDR3 protein: CATSDPGQGGETQYF. In DNA, the CDR3 is TGTGCCACCAGTGACCCGGGACAGGGGGGAGAGACCCAGTACTTC. The chain uses TRBV24-1 and TRBJ2-5, with TRBD1 identical over 11 bases. The CDR3 spans 15 residues. The trim removed 4 bases at V and 4 bases at J, leaving 4 bases unmatched. CDR1 KGHDR and CDR2 SFDVKD come from the germline V gene.

This clone was recorded a few times. The chain carries TRBV5-4 and TRBJ2-6, with 7 bases lining up with TRBD1. This CDR3 region has 16 residues. Germline CDR1 is SGHNT and CDR2 is YYREEE (reference sequence). V shed 5 bases, J shed 3 bases, and the junction held 8 bases outside the gene matches. The CDR3: CASSDRDVGGANVLTF. CDR3 in DNA: TGTGCCAGCAGTGACAGGGATGTTGGTGGGGCCAACGTCCTGACTTTC. The variable domain in full, with the rest retrieved from reference TRBV5-4 and TRBJ2-6, is ETGVTQSPTHLIKTRGQQVTLRCSSQSGHNTVSWYQQALGQGPQFIFQYYREEENGRGNFPPRFSGLQFPNYSSELNVNALELDDSALYLCASSDRDVGGANVLTFGAGSRLTVL.

The chain uses TRBV19 and TRBJ1-1, with 12 nucleotides matching TRBD1. With 5 bases clipped from V and 6 bases from J, the junction kept 16 bases outside the gene matches. CDR1 is LNHDA, CDR2 SQIVND, per germline (reference sequence). The CDR3 consists of 18 residues. The CDR3 protein is CASSPSLGQGAGSAEAFF. The CDR3 coding sequence is TGTGCCAGTAGTCCCTCCCTGGGACAGGGGGCGGGGAGCGCTGAAGCTTTCTTT.

The chain joins TRBV1 to TRBJ2-7; TRBD2, the D gene given by the table, was not confirmed from the DNA. TRBV1 constitutes a pseudogene. The CDR3 runs 17 residues. CDR3 residues: CTSSQGLAGGRSYEQYF. CDR3 DNA: TGCACCAGCAGCCAAGGTCTAGCGGGGGGTCGCTCCTACGAGCAGTACTTC.

This chain connects TRBV27 to TRBJ1-1; D possibly corresponds to TRBD1 (6 bases). Deletions cut 2 bases from V and 0 bases from J, with 16 bases between. CDR1 and CDR2 (germline): MNHEY, SMNVEV (reference sequence). This CDR3 is built from 17 residues. The CDR3 sequence: CASSLQDRSVMNTEAFF. For the CDR3, the DNA is TGTGCCAGCAGTTTACAGGACAGATCAGTCATGAACACTGAAGCTTTCTTT.

This clone was counted once. The rearrangement joins TRBV7-9 to TRBJ1-4, with a weak D call TRBD1 (6 bases). This CDR3 comprises 16 residues. The V gene's germline CDR1 is SEHNR and CDR2 FQNEAQ (reference sequence). The V end lost 5 bases, the J end lost 7 bases, and 20 bases lay between the germline ends. This chain's CDR3 is CASSPNRGTRGEKLFF. In nucleotides, the CDR3 is TGTGCCAGCAGCCCAAACCGGGGAACCAGGGGTGAAAAACTGTTTTTT.

The chain carries TRBV5-8 and TRBJ2-1; D is undetermined. This CDR3 has 13 amino acids. Germline CDR1 SGHTS, CDR2 YDEGEE. Deletions cut 2 bases from V and 1 base from J, with 4 bases between. DNA for the CDR3: TGTGCCAGCAGCTTCTATTCCTACAATGAGCAGTTCTTC. Its translation is CASSFYSYNEQFF.

The V gene is TRBV19, the J gene TRBJ2-1, with TRBD2 matching 12 bases. CDR3 size: 17 residues. Germline loops: CDR1 LNHDA, CDR2 SQIVND (reference sequence). J lost 0 bases, V lost 6 bases, and 6 bases had no gene match. CDR3 nucleotides: TGTGCCAGTAGGGGGACTAGCGGGTTCCGCTCCTACAATGAGCAGTTCTTC. Translation: CASRGTSGFRSYNEQFF.

The chain joins TRBV5-1 to TRBJ1-6, with TRBD1 matching 10 bases. CDR1 SGHRS and CDR2 YFSETQ come from the germline V gene. The ends lost 4 bases at V and 10 bases at J; junction bases unmatched: 5. The CDR3 covers 14 residues. The CDR3 loop is CASSAGQGSSPLHF. The CDR3 region has the DNA TGCGCCAGCAGCGCGGGACAGGGGAGCTCACCCCTCCACTTT.

This sequence joins TRBV13 and TRBJ1-1; a possible D gene is TRBD1 (5 bases). Trimming cost V 5 bases and J 3 bases, with 16 bases left between them. The germline V gene encodes CDR1 PRHDT and CDR2 FYEKMQ (reference sequence). The CDR3 is 15 residues long. The CDR3 reads CASSHGGVLDTEAFF. As DNA, the CDR3 is TGTGCCAGCAGCCACGGAGGGGTCCTGGACACTGAAGCTTTCTTT.